This T cell receptor beta chain was recorded in a study of identifying expanded T cells in peripheral blood (dated by TCRdb to the late 2010s). With respect to the entire study: Four technical replicates, made by sequencing separate aliquots from the same pool of genomic DNA, were compared pairwise. The investigation overall reported the following: About 1.3 differentially abundant clones were flagged by the binomial model between technical replicates, whereas about 15 and 18 were flagged over approximately two weeks and four weeks, respectively. Across all healthy-donor time intervals, the beta-binomial model significantly lowered both the number of clones called differentially abundant and the false-positive rate. It was expected by the authors that biological variance in healthy repertoires might increase further over much longer intervals, such as months to years. For all healthy donors, the variance in clone template counts between roughly 2-week samples rose significantly as total template count increased.

A distance of 11 bases separates the germline ends of V and J, which lose 2 bases and 1 base respectively. CDR1 and CDR2 are read off the germline V gene as SGHRS and YFSETQ. The CDR3 runs 15 residues from the cysteine to the phenylalanine. Only CDR3 DNA remains: 45 bases, in frame from the first base. No immune events, such as infections, were documented for the healthy donors during the collection period. Blood repertoires from healthy donors were used as a training cohort for calibrating time-dependent variance in a beta-binomial model of differential abundance of T-cell clones. There were roughly 10 healthy donors in the training cohort, of whom 3 were female and 7 were male. Donor ages ranged from about 29 to 70 years, with an average of about 40 years. Whole blood from each healthy donor was obtained from a commercial supplier and was collected at three time points approximately 15 days apart. Genomic DNA was extracted from unsorted whole blood for immunosequencing.

Regarding this clone: Its antigen is not yet known. Base quality data are lacking; no much larger clone is found one base away.

TCRbeta CDR3 regions were profiled with the immunoSEQ Assay using bias-controlled multiplex PCR amplification of genomic DNA. As for the authors' bioinformatics: To quantify the absolute abundance of each unique TCRbeta CDR3 region, the sequences were collapsed and filtered. Differential abundance was tested with a binomial (Fisher-equivalent) model and with a beta-binomial model adding time-dependent variance fitted from healthy donors. Any clone with fewer than 5 combined templates was excluded, and a clone was called differentially abundant if its Benjamini-Hochberg FDR was below 0.01. Using the form v = (b*log(k)+a)^2, the beta-binomial variance was modeled as a function of the total template count across the two samples. Imported from immuneACCESS, the table was reduced by TCRdb to in-frame sequences with V and J called. These copies leave out some clones; in studies compared against another copy, an unresolved V gene accounts for under half, and the cause of the remainder is not known. V, J and clone size derive from that table, while D and trimming were established from the DNA sequence. For this sample the table gives 110,000 or so clones, of which around 90% were detected only once. In total, the top ten clones hold just under 8.5% of the sample.

Sequencing was carried out using blood. This chain joins TRBV5-1 to TRBJ2-3; no D gene can be assigned with confidence. This TCR derives from a person aged 18 to 75 in good health. Here the CDR3 is given as CASSFTNPRTDTQYF. The DNA sequence follows: TGCGCCAGCAGCTTTACTAACCCTCGCACAGATACGCAGTATTTT.